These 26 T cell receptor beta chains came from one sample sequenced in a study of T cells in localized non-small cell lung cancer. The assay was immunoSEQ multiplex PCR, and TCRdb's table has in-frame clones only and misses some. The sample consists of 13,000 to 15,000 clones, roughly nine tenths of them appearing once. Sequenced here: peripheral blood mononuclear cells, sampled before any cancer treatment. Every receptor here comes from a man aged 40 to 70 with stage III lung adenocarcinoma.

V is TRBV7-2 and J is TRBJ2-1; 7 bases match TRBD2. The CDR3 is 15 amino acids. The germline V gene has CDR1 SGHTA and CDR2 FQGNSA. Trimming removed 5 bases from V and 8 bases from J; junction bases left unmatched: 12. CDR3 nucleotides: TGTGCCAGCAGCCCCTCGGCGGGAGTGTCGGATGAGCAGTTCTTC. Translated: CASSPSAGVSDEQFF. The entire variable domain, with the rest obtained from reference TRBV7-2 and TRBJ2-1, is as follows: GAGVSQSPSNKVTEKGKDVELRCDPISGHTALYWYRQSLGQGLEFLIYFQGNSAPDKSGLPSDRFSAERTGGSVSTLTIQRTQQEDSAVYLCASSPSAGVSDEQFFGPGTRLTVL.

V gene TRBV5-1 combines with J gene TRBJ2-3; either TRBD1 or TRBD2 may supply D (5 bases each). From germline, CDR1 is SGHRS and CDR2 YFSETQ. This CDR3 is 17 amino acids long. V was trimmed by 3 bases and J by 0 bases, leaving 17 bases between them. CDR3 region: CASSSYPGRPSTDTQYF. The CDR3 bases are TGCGCCAGCAGCTCGTACCCGGGACGGCCTAGCACAGATACGCAGTATTTT.

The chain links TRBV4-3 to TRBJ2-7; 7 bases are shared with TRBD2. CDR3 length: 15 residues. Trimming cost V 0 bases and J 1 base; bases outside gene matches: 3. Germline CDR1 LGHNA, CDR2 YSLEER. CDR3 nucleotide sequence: TGCGCCAGCAGCCAAGATAGGGACTATTCCTACGAGCAGTACTTC. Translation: CASSQDRDYSYEQYF.

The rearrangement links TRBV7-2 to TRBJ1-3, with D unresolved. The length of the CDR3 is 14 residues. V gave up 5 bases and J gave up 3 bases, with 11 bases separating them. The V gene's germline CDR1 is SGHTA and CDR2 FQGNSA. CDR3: CASSPSNSGNTIYF. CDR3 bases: TGTGCCAGCAGCCCGAGCAACAGTGGAAACACCATATATTTT.

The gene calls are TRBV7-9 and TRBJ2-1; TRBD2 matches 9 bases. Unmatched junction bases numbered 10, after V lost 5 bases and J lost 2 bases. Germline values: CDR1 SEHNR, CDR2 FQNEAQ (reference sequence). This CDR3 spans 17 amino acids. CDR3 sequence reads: CASSGEREALTYNEQFF. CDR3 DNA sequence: TGTGCCAGCAGCGGAGAGCGGGAGGCACTTACCTACAATGAGCAGTTCTTC.

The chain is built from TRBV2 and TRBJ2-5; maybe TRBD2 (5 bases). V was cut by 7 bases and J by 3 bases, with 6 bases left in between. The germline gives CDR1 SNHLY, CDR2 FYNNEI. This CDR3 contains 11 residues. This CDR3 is CASTGEETQYF. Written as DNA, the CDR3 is TGTGCCAGCACCGGGGAAGAGACCCAGTACTTC.

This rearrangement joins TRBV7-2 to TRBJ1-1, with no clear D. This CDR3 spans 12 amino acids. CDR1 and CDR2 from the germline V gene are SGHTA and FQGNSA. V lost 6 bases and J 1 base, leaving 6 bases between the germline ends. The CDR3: CASRDPNTEAFF. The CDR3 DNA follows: TGTGCCAGCAGGGACCCGAACACTGAAGCTTTCTTT.

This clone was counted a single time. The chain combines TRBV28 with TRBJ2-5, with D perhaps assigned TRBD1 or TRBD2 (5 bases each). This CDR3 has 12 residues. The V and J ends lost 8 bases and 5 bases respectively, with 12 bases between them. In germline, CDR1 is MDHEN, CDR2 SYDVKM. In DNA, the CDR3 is TGTGCCAGCGCCGAGGGGCAGGAGACCCAGTACTTC. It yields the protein CASAEGQETQYF.

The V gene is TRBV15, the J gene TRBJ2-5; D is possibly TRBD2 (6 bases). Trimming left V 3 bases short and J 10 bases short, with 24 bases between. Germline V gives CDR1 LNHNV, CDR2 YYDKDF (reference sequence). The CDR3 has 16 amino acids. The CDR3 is CATSSPQGPALGGQYF. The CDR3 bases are TGTGCCACCAGCAGTCCCCAGGGTCCAGCATTGGGGGGCCAGTACTTC.

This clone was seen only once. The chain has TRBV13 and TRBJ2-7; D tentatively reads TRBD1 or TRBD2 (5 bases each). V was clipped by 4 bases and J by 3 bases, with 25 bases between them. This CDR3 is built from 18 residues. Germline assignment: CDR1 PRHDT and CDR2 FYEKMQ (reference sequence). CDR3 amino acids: CASSSTRGAQARFYEQYF. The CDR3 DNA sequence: TGTGCCAGCAGCTCCACACGAGGGGCACAGGCGAGGTTCTACGAGCAGTACTTC.

The CDR3 is CASSVEGSGLDEQFF. In DNA, the CDR3 is TGTGCCAGCAGCGTAGAAGGTAGCGGCCTGGATGAGCAGTTCTTC. The chain combines TRBV9 with TRBJ2-1, with D maybe TRBD2 (6 bases). Trimming shortened V by 0 bases and J by 8 bases, and 15 bases separated the two germline ends. Germline V gene sequence: CDR1 SGDLS, CDR2 YYNGEE. The CDR3 consists of 15 residues.

Here the CDR3 reads CASSGGTLHLDTQYF. In DNA form, the CDR3 reads TGTGCCAGCAGCGGGGGGACCTTGCACTTAGATACGCAGTATTTT. The rearrangement uses TRBV9 and TRBJ2-3; either TRBD1 or TRBD2 may supply D (5 bases each). This CDR3 region has 15 residues. Germline CDR1 and CDR2: SGDLS and YYNGEE. Between the trimmed V and J ends, which lost 3 bases and 5 bases, there was a span of 16 bases.

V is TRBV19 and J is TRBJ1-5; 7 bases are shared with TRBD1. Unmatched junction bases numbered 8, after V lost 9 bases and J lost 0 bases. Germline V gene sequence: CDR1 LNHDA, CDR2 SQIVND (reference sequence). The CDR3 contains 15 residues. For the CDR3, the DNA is TGTGCCAGCTCATGGGACAGTTATAGCAATCAGCCCCAGCATTTT. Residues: CASSWDSYSNQPQHF. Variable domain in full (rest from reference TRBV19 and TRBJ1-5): DGGITQSPKYLFRKEGQNVTLSCEQNLNHDAMYWYRQDPGQGLRLIYYSQIVNDFQKGDIAEGYSVSREKKESFPLTVTSAQKNPTAFYLCASSWDSYSNQPQHFGDGTRLSIL.

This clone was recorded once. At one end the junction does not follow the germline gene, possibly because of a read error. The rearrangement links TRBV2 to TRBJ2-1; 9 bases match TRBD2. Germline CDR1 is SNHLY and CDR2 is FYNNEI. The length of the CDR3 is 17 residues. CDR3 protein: CASCLAGRGLSHNEQFF. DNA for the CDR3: TGTGCCAGTTGTCTAGCGGGACGAGGTCTCTCCCACAATGAGCAGTTCTTC. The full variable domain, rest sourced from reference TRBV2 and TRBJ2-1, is EPEVTQTPSHQVTQMGQEVILRCVPISNHLYFYWYRQILGQKVEFLVSFYNNEISEKSEIFDDQFSVERPDGSNFTLKIRSTKLEDSAMYFCASCLAGRGLSHNEQFFGPGTRLTVL.

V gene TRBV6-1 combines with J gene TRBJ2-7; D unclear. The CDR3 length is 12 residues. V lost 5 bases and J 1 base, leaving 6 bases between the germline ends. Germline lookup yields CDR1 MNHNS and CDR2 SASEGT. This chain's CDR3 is CASSTPSYEQYF. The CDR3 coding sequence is TGTGCCAGCAGTACTCCATCCTACGAGCAGTACTTC.

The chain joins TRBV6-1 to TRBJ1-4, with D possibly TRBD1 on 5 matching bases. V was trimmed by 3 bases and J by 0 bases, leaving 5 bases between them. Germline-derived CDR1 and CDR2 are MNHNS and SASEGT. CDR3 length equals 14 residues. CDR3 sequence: CASSETATNEKLFF. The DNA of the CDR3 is TGTGCCAGCAGTGAGACAGCAACTAATGAAAAACTGTTTTTT.

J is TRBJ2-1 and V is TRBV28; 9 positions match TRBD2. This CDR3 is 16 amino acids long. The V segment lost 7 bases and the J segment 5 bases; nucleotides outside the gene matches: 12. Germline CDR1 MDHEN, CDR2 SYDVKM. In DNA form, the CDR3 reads TGTGCCAGCATGGAGGGCGGGAGGGCCCGTAACAATGAGCAGTTCTTC. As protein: CASMEGGRARNNEQFF.

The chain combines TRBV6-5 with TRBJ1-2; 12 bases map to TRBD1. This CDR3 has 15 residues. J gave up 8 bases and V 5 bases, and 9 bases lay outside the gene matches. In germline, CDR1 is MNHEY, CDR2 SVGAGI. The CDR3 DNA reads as TGTGCCAGCAGTATTCCCGGGACAGGGGGCGCGGGCTACACCTTC. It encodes CASSIPGTGGAGYTF.

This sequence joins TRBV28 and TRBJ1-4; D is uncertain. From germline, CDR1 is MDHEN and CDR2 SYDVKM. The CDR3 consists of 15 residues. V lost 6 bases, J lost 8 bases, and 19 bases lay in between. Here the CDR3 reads CASRPWEYDIEKLFF. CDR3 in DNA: TGTGCCAGCAGGCCATGGGAATACGATATAGAAAAACTGTTTTTT.

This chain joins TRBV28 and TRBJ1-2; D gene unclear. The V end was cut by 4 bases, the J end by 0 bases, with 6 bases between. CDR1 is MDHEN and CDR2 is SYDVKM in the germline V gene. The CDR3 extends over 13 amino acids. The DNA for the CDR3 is TGTGCCAGCAGTTGGAGGACTAACTATGGCTACACCTTC. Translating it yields CASSWRTNYGYTF.

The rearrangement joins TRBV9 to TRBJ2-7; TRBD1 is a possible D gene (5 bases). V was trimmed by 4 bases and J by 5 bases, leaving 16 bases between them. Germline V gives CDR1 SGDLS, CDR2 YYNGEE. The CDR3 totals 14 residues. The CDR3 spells CASSSPGKANEQYF. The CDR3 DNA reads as TGTGCCAGCAGCTCCCCAGGGAAGGCTAACGAGCAGTACTTC.

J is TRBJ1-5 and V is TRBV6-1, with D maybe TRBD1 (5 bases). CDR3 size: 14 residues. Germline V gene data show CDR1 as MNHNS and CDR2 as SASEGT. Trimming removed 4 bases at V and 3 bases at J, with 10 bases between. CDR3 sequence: CASSGRQNNQPQHF. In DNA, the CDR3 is TGTGCCAGCAGTGGGAGACAGAACAATCAGCCCCAGCATTTT.

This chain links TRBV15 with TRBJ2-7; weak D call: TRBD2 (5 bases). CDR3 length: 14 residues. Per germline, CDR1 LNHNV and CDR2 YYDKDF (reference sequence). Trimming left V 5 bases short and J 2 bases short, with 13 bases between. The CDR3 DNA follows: TGTGCCACCAGCCGCCGCGGGTTTACCTACGAGCAGTACTTC. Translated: CATSRRGFTYEQYF.

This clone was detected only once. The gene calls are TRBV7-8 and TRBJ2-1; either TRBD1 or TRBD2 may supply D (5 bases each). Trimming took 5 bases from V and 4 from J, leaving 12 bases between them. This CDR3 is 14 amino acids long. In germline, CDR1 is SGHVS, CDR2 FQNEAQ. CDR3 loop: CASSPWDQYNEQFF. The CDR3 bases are TGTGCCAGCAGCCCTTGGGACCAATACAATGAGCAGTTCTTC.

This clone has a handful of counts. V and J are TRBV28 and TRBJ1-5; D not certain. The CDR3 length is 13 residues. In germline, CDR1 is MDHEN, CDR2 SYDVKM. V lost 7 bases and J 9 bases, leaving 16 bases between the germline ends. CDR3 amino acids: CASKSELLGPQHF. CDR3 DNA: TGTGCCAGCAAGAGTGAGTTACTGGGGCCCCAGCATTTT.

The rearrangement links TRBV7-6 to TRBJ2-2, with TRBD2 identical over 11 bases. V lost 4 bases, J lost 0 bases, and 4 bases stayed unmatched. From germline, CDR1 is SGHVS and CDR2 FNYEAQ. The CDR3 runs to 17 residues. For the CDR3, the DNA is TGTGCCAGCAGCTCGGGACTAGCGGCCACGAACACCGGGGAGCTGTTTTTT. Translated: CASSSGLAATNTGELFF.